This T cell receptor (beta chain) was identified in a study of regulatory T cells in long-lasting Graves disease. Study-level information: Patients with persistent Graves' disease had over 5 years of antithyroid drugs and persistent TSH receptor antibodies.

Germline V gives CDR1 SEHNR, CDR2 FQNEAQ (reference sequence). With 3 bases removed from V and 0 bases from J, the gap between germline ends came to 6 bases. The CDR3 is made up of 15 amino acids. Researchers made TCR beta libraries by using iRepertoire HTBI primers and running Arm-PCR on CDR3 regions. TCRdb passed the multiplex PCR reads through MiXCR, listing each CDR3 protein once. The sample gives about 460,000 distinct CDR3 sequences, about 22% of which show up once; around 14% is in the top ten. The time point: persistent/refractory GD, antithyroid drugs over 5 years with positive TRAb. Following extraction of RNA from PBMCs, that RNA was used to make the TCR library.

This sequence originates from a female donor with Graves disease. The chain couples TRBV7-9 to TRBJ2-6; unclear D gene. Sequenced here: peripheral blood mononuclear cells (PBMCs), sampled when the disease was refractory, from a patient treated with antithyroid drugs. The CDR3 sequence: CASSFPGSGANVLTF. CDR3 in DNA: TGTGCCAGCAGCTTCCCCGGCTCTGGGGCCAACGTCCTGACTTTC.